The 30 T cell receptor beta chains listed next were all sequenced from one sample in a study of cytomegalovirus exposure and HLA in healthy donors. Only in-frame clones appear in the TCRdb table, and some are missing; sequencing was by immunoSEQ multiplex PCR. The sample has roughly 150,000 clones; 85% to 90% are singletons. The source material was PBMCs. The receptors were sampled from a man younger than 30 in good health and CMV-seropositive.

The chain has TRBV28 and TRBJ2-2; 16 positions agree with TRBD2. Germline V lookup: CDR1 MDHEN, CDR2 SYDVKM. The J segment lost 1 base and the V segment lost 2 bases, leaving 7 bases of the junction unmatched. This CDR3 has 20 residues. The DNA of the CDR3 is TGTGCCAGCAGTTTACCCGCTGGGACTAGCGGGGGGGAGAACACCGGGGAGCTGTTTTTT. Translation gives CASSLPAGTSGGENTGELFF.

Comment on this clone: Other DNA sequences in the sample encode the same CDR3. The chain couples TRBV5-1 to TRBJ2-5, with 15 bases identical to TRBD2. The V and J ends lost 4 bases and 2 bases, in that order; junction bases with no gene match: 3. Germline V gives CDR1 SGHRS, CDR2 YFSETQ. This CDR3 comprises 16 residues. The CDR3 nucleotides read TGCGCCAGCAGCCCTGGACTAGCGGGAGGGCAAGAGACCCAGTACTTC. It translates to CASSPGLAGGQETQYF.

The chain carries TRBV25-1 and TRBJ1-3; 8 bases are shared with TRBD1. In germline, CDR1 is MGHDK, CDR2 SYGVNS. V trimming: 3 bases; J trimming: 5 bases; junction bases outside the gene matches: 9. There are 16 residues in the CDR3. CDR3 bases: TGTGCCAGCAGTGACGGACAGGGAGGGGGAAGAAACACCATATATTTT. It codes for CASSDGQGGGRNTIYF.

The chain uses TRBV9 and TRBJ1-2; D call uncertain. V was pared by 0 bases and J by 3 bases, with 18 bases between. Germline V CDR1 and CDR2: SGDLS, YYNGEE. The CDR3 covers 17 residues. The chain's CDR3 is CASSVVAPNGYDYGYTF. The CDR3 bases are TGTGCCAGCAGCGTAGTAGCACCCAATGGTTATGACTATGGCTACACCTTC.

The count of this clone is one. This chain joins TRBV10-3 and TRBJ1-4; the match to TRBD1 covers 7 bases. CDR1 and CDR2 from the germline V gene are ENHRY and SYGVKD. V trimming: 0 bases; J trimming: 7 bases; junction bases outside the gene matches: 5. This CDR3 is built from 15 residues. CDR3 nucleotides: TGTGCCATCAGTGAGTCGCCAGGGGGTGGTGAAAAACTGTTTTTT. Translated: CAISESPGGGEKLFF.

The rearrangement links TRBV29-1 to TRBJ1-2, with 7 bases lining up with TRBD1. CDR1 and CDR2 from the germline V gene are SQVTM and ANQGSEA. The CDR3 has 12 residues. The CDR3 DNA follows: TGCAGTATAGACAGGGACGACTATGGCTACACCTTC. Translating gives CSIDRDDYGYTF.

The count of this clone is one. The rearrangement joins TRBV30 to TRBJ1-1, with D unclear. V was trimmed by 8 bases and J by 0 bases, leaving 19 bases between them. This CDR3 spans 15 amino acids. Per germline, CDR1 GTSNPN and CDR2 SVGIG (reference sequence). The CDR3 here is CARSRDLILNTEAFF. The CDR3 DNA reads TGTGCCCGTTCGAGGGATTTGATATTGAACACTGAAGCTTTCTTT.

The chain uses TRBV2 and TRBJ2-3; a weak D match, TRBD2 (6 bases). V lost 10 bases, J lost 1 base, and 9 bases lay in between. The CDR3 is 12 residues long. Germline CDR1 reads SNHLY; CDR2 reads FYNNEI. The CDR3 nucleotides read TGTGCCATCCCGGGGGGCACAGATACGCAGTATTTT. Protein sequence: CAIPGGTDTQYF.

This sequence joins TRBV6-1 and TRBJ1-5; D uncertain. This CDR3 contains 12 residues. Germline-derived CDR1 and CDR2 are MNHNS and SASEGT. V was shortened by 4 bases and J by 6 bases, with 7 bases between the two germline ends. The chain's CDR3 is CASSADFQPQHF. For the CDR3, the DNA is TGTGCCAGCAGTGCCGACTTTCAGCCCCAGCATTTT.

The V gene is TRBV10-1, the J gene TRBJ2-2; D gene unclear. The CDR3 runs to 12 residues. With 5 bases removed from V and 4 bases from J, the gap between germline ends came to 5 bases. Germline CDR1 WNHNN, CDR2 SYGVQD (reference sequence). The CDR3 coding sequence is TGCGCCAGCAGTCCCGGCACCGGGGAGCTGTTTTTT. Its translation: CASSPGTGELFF.

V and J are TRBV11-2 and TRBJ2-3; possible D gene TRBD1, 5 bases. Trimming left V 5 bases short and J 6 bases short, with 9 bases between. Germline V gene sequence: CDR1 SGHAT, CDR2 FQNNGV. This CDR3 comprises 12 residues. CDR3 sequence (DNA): TGTGCCAGCAGCGCCAGGGTGGATACGCAGTATTTT. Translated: CASSARVDTQYF.

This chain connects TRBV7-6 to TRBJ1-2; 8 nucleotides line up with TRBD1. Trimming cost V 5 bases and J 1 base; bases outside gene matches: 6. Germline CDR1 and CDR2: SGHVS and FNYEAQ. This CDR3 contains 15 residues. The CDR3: CASSPNRGYNYGYTF. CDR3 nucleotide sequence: TGTGCCAGCAGCCCGAACAGGGGGTATAACTATGGCTACACCTTC.

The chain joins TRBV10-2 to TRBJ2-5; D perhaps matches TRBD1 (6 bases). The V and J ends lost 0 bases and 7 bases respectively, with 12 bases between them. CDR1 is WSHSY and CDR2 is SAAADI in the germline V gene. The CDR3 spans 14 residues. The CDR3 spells CASSESTGIGTQYF. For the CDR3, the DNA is TGCGCCAGCAGTGAGTCGACAGGCATTGGGACCCAGTACTTC.

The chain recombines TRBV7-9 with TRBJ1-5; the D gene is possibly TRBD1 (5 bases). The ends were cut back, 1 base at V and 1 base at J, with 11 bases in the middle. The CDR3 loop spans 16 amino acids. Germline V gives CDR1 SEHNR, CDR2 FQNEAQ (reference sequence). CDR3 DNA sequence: TGTGCCAGCAGCTTAGAGGGGATGGGGAGCAATCAGCCCCAGCATTTT. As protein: CASSLEGMGSNQPQHF. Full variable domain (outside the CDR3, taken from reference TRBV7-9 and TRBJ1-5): DTGVSQNPRHKITKRGQNVTFRCDPISEHNRLYWYRQTLGQGPEFLTYFQNEAQLEKSRLLSDRFSAERPKGSFSTLEIQRTEQGDSAMYLCASSLEGMGSNQPQHFGDGTRLSIL.

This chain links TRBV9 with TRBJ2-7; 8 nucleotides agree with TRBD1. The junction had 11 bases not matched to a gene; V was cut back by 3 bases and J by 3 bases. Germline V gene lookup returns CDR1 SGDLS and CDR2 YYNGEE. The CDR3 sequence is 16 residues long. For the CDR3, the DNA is TGTGCCAGCAGCGCGACAGGGGTGAGCGGTGTCTACGAGCAGTACTTC. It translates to CASSATGVSGVYEQYF.

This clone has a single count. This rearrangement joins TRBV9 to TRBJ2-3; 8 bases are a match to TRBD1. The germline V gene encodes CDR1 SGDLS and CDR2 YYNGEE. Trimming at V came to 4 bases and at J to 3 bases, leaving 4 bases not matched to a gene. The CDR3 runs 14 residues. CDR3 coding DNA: TGTGCCAGCAGCACTCGGACAGGGACAGATACGCAGTATTTT. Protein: CASSTRTGTDTQYF.

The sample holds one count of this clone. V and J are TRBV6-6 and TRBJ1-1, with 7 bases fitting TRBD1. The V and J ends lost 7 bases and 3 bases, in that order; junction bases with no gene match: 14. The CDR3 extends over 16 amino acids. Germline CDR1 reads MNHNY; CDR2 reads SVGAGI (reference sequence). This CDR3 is CASTVTGRGSDTEAFF. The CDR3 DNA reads TGTGCCAGCACCGTGACAGGGCGAGGCTCCGACACTGAAGCTTTCTTT.

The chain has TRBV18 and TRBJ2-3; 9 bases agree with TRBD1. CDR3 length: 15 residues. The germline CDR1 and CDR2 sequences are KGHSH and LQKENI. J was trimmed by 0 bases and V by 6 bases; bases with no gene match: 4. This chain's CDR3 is CASSRGQGSTDTQYF. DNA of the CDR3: TGTGCCAGCTCTCGCGGACAGGGGAGCACAGATACGCAGTATTTT.

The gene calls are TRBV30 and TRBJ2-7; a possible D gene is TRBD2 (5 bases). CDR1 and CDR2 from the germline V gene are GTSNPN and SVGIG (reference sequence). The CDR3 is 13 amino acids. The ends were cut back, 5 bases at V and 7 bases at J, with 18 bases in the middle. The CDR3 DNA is TGTGCCTGGTCCGGGCCTCGGACGGGGGAGCAGTACTTC. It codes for CAWSGPRTGEQYF.

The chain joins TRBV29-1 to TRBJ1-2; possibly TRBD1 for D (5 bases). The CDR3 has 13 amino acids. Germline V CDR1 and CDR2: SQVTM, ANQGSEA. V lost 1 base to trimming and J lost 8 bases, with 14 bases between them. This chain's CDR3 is CSVEVHRGEGYTF. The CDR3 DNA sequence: TGCAGCGTTGAAGTTCACCGGGGGGAAGGCTACACCTTC.

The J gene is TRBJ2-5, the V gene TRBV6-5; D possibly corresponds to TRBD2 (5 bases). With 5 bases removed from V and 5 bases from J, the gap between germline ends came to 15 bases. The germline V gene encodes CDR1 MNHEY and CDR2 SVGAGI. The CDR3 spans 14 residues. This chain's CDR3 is CASSSPGGGETQYF. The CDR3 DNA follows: TGTGCCAGCAGTAGTCCAGGAGGCGGGGAGACCCAGTACTTC.

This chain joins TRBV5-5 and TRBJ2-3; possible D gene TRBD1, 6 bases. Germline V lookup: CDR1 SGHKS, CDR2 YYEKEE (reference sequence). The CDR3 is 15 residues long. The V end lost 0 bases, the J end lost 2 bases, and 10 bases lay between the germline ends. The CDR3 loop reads CASSLARGNTDTQYF. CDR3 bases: TGTGCCAGCAGCTTGGCCAGGGGTAACACAGATACGCAGTATTTT.

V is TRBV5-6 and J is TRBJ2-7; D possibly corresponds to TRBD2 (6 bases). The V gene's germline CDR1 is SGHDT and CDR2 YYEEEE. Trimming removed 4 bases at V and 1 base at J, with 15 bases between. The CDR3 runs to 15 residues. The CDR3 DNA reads TGTGCCAGCAGCGGGCTCGGGGGTCCATCCTACGAGCAGTACTTC. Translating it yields CASSGLGGPSYEQYF. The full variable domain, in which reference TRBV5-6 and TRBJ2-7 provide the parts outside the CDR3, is DAGVTQSPTHLIKTRGQQVTLRCSPKSGHDTVSWYQQALGQGPQFIFQYYEEEERQRGNFPDRFSGHQFPNYSSELNVNALLLGDSALYLCASSGLGGPSYEQYFGPGTRLTVT.

Written as DNA, the CDR3 is TGCGCCAGCAGCTTAGCGATATCTGGGGAGCAGTACTTC. This translates into CASSLAISGEQYF. V gene TRBV5-1 combines with J gene TRBJ2-7, with D unclear. The CDR3 is 13 residues long. Trimming shortened V by 2 bases and J by 7 bases, and 13 bases separated the two germline ends. Per germline, CDR1 SGHRS and CDR2 YFSETQ.

The CDR3 region is CASLHDRAPYEQYF. In nucleotides, the CDR3 is TGCGCCAGCCTGCATGACAGGGCCCCCTACGAGCAGTACTTC. V usage is TRBV10-2 and J usage is TRBJ2-7, with TRBD1 matching 7 bases. This CDR3 is 14 amino acids long. The germline CDR1 and CDR2 sequences are WSHSY and SAAADI. V was pared by 8 bases and J by 2 bases, with 9 bases of the junction left unmatched.

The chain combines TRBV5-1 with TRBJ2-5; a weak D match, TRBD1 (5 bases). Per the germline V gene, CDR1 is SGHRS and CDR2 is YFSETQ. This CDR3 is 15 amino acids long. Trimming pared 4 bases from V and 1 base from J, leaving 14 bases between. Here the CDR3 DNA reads TGCGCCAGCAGCCCGGCAGGGCGAGTCCAAGAGACCCAGTACTTC. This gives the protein CASSPAGRVQETQYF.

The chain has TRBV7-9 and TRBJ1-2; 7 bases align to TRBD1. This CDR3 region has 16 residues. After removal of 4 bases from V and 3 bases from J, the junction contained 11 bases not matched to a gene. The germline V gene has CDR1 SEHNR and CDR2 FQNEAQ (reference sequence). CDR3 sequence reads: CASSSPTGANYYGYTF. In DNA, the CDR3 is TGTGCCAGCAGCTCGCCTACAGGGGCGAACTACTATGGCTACACCTTC.

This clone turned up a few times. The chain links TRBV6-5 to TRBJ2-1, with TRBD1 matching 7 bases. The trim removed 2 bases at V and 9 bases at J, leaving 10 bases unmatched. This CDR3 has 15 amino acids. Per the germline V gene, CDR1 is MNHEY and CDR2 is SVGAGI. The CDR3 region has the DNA TGTGCCAGCAGTTACGAGGGGGCGAGGGAAAGTGAGCAGTTCTTC. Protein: CASSYEGARESEQFF.

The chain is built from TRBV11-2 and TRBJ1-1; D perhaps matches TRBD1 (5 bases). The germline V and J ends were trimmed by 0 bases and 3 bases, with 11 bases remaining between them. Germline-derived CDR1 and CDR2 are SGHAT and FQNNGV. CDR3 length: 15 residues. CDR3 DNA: TGTGCCAGCAGCTTAGACTCGAAAGGGGACACTGAAGCTTTCTTT. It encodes CASSLDSKGDTEAFF.

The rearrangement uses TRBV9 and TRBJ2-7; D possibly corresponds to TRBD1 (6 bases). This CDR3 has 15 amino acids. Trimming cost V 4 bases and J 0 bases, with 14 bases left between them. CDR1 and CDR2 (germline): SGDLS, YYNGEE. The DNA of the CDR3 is TGTGCCAGCAGCCTCAGAAGAGGGGGCTCCTACGAGCAGTACTTC. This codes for CASSLRRGGSYEQYF.